The 21 T cell receptor beta chains in this list originate from one sample, sequenced in a study of blood T cells in healthy people across ages (dated by TCRdb to 2014 to 2015). Preparation of the library involved 5' RACE. Sequencer: Illumina HiSeq 2500. A second PCR of roughly 7 to 11 cycles was performed with a sample-barcoded 5' primer and a J-beta primer mix. TCRdb trimmed public reads at Q25 via fastp, called clones via MiXCR and kept in-frame beta chains. Each CDR3 protein appears once, grouped with its most common genes and DNA. This sample lists around 1,000,000 distinct CDR3 sequences; roughly a quarter were detected once. Together, the top ten hold less than 0.85% of the sample. The same sample was also used in a study of T cells of mothers and their children.

Sequenced: blood. These receptors were taken from a girl aged 2 to 10 in good health.

Note on this clonotype: No conserved phenylalanine or tryptophan is present at the end of the CDR3, so a read error is the likely explanation. The rearrangement uses TRBV7-9 and TRBJ2-7; 8 nucleotides match TRBD2. The germline gives CDR1 SEHNR, CDR2 FQNEAQ (reference sequence). The CDR3 length is 14 residues. V dropped 6 bases and J dropped 6; count of bases not matched to a gene: 10. The CDR3 nucleotides are TGTGCCAGCAGATTTGGACTAGCTGAGGGCGAGCAGTACCTC. The encoded protein is CASRFGLAEGEQYL.

This chain links TRBV4-1 with TRBJ2-6; weak D call: TRBD1 (6 bases). This CDR3 spans 18 amino acids. The ends were cut back, 2 bases at V and 1 base at J, with 15 bases in the middle. Germline V gene lookup returns CDR1 MGHRA and CDR2 YSYEKL. CDR3 DNA sequence: TGCGCCAGCAGCCAATATGACAGGCCCATATCTGGGGCCAACGTCCTGACTTTC. Its protein is CASSQYDRPISGANVLTF.

The chain links TRBV28 to TRBJ2-7; possible D gene TRBD2, 6 bases. V was pared by 3 bases and J by 0 bases, with 21 bases between. The germline gives CDR1 MDHEN, CDR2 SYDVKM. This CDR3 is built from 18 residues. DNA of the CDR3: TGTGCCAGCAGTTTTCCACTTCTCCGGGACTTAGGCTCCTACGAGCAGTACTTC. This codes for CASSFPLLRDLGSYEQYF. The whole variable domain, filled in from reference TRBV28 and TRBJ2-7, reads DVKVTQSSRYLVKRTGEKVFLECVQDMDHENMFWYRQDPGLGLRLIYFSYDVKMKEKGDIPEGYSVSREKKERFSLILESASTNQTSMYLCASSFPLLRDLGSYEQYFGPGTRLTVT.

The CDR3 region has the DNA TGTGCCAGCAGCTTAGATCGAAGGGCAGCCTATGGCTACACCTTC. Translating it yields CASSLDRRAAYGYTF. This chain connects TRBV11-2 to TRBJ1-2; no reliable D call. The CDR3 loop spans 15 amino acids. The germline CDR1 and CDR2 sequences are SGHAT and FQNNGV. Between the trimmed V and J ends, which lost 0 bases and 4 bases, there was a span of 12 bases.

There are a few counts of this clonotype. The CDR3 nucleotides are TGTGCCAGCAGCCTGGGCATCGGGGGTAACAATGAGCAGTTCTTC. This sequence encodes CASSLGIGGNNEQFF. The chain links TRBV5-6 to TRBJ2-5; D is perhaps TRBD2 (6 bases). The J call is in doubt because the DNA end fits TRBJ2-1 better. The CDR3 is made up of 15 amino acids. CDR1 and CDR2 (germline): SGHDT, YYEEEE.

The chain joins TRBV29-1 to TRBJ2-1; the D gene could be TRBD1 or TRBD2 (6 bases each). The germline CDR1 and CDR2 sequences are SQVTM and ANQGSEA. The CDR3 loop spans 14 amino acids. The V and J ends lost 3 bases and 2 bases respectively, with 11 bases between them. DNA of the CDR3: TGCAGCGTTGATTGGGGGGCTGCCTACAATGAGCAGTTCTTC. Amino acids: CSVDWGAAYNEQFF.

The rearrangement uses TRBV20-1 and TRBJ2-1, with D maybe TRBD1 (7 bases). Trimming left V 3 bases short and J 5 bases short, with 14 bases between. The CDR3 is 14 residues long. Germline V gives CDR1 DFQATT, CDR2 SNEGSKA (reference sequence). The chain's CDR3 is CSARGGQLNNEQFF. CDR3 coding DNA: TGCAGTGCTAGGGGGGGACAGTTAAACAATGAGCAGTTCTTC.

This clonotype was picked up many times. V usage is TRBV7-9 and J usage is TRBJ1-1; tentatively, D is TRBD1 (5 bases). The CDR3 spans 16 residues. Deletions cut 0 bases from V and 3 bases from J, with 14 bases between. Germline assignment: CDR1 SEHNR and CDR2 FQNEAQ (reference sequence). In nucleotides, the CDR3 is TGTGCCAGCAGCTTAGCGCCAGTCGGGGGGTACACTGAAGCTTTCTTT. Encoded protein: CASSLAPVGGYTEAFF.

J is TRBJ2-2 and V is TRBV6-6; no reliable D call. Germline-derived CDR1 and CDR2 are MNHNY and SVGAGI (reference sequence). This CDR3 spans 13 amino acids. The V end lost 5 bases, the J end lost 6 bases, and 10 bases lay between the germline ends. The DNA of the CDR3 is TGTGCCAGCAGTACCATTAGTCCCGGGGAGCTGTTTTTT. It specifies CASSTISPGELFF.

The chain links TRBV6-5 to TRBJ1-2, with D unclear. Trimming removed 5 bases at V and 1 base at J, with 8 bases between. The germline CDR1 and CDR2 sequences are MNHEY and SVGAGI. This CDR3 is built from 13 residues. The DNA for the CDR3 is TGTGCCAGCAGTCAAGCCTTTAACTATGGCTACACCTTC. Protein product: CASSQAFNYGYTF.

The genes are TRBV5-1 and TRBJ1-2, with a tentative D call TRBD1 (6 bases). Per germline, CDR1 SGHRS and CDR2 YFSETQ. This CDR3 has 15 residues. V was pared by 4 bases and J by 1 base, with 14 bases between. The CDR3 coding sequence is TGCGCCAGCAGCCCGGACAGAGCCTTTAACTATGGCTACACCTTC. As protein: CASSPDRAFNYGYTF.

The chain links TRBV3-1 to TRBJ1-1; D is possibly TRBD1 (5 bases). V was shortened by 3 bases and J by 4 bases, with 12 bases between the two germline ends. CDR1 and CDR2 from the germline V gene are LGHDT and YNNKEL (reference sequence). The CDR3 contains 14 residues. The CDR3 loop reads CASSHQGGSTEAFF. DNA of the CDR3: TGTGCCAGCAGCCATCAGGGTGGGAGCACTGAAGCTTTCTTT.

A few counts support this clonotype. This chain uses TRBV7-9 with TRBJ2-2; a possible D gene is TRBD1 (6 bases). V shed 1 base and J shed 6 bases, with 15 bases lying between them. Germline values: CDR1 SEHNR, CDR2 FQNEAQ (reference sequence). The CDR3 is 16 amino acids. The CDR3 loop reads CASSLGGQLSAGELFF. Written as DNA, the CDR3 is TGTGCCAGCAGCTTAGGCGGACAGCTCTCAGCCGGGGAGCTGTTTTTT.

The chain joins TRBV29-1 to TRBJ2-5, with TRBD1 identical over 8 bases. The J call may not be correct, given that the DNA end is closer to TRBJ2-7. CDR3 length equals 12 residues. Germline assignment: CDR1 SQVTM and CDR2 ANQGSEA. In nucleotides, the CDR3 is TGCAGCGTTGTGCAGGGGGCTTACGAGCAGTACTTC. Its translation: CSVVQGAYEQYF.

The chain carries TRBV20-1 and TRBJ2-7, with D unresolved. CDR3 size: 11 residues. The V and J ends lost 2 bases and 6 bases respectively, with 8 bases between them. Looked up from germline, CDR1 is DFQATT and CDR2 is SNEGSKA (reference sequence). The CDR3 nucleotides are TGCAGTGCTAGACTACTTGGCGAGCAGTACTTC. Translation: CSARLLGEQYF.

The gene calls are TRBV6-5 and TRBJ1-2; unclear D gene. The CDR3 contains 12 residues. Germline CDR1 reads MNHEY; CDR2 reads SVGAGI. Trimming stripped 6 bases from V and 4 bases from J, with 9 bases between. CDR3 loop: CASSEQAYGYTF. The CDR3 DNA reads TGTGCCAGCAGCGAGCAGGCCTATGGCTACACCTTC.

V gene TRBV28 combines with J gene TRBJ2-6, with 9 bases identical to TRBD1. The V segment lost 7 bases and the J segment 4 bases; nucleotides outside the gene matches: 17. This CDR3 region has 19 residues. The germline CDR1 and CDR2 sequences are MDHEN and SYDVKM. The CDR3 is CASNSIREQGAGGANVLTF. Written as DNA, the CDR3 is TGTGCCAGCAACTCCATTAGGGAACAGGGGGCGGGGGGGGCCAACGTCCTGACTTTC. The full variable domain, in which reference TRBV28 and TRBJ2-6 provide the parts outside the CDR3, is DVKVTQSSRYLVKRTGEKVFLECVQDMDHENMFWYRQDPGLGLRLIYFSYDVKMKEKGDIPEGYSVSREKKERFSLILESASTNQTSMYLCASNSIREQGAGGANVLTFGAGSRLTVL.

The chain is built from TRBV7-8 and TRBJ2-3; maybe TRBD2 (6 bases). V lost 1 base, J lost 2 bases, and 16 bases lay in between. The CDR3 has 17 residues. Germline V gene data show CDR1 as SGHVS and CDR2 as FQNEAQ. The CDR3 reads CASSLGWGSGLTDTQYF. In DNA form, the CDR3 reads TGTGCCAGCAGCTTAGGTTGGGGTAGCGGTCTCACAGATACGCAGTATTTT.

This clonotype was counted only a few times. The junction differs from germline at one of its ends, possibly a read error. The chain links TRBV4-1 to TRBJ2-5, with D tentatively TRBD1 (5 bases). The DNA end lines up better with TRBJ2-1; the J call may be wrong. The CDR3 spans 18 residues. CDR1 and CDR2 (germline): MGHRA, YSYEKL. CDR3 DNA sequence: TGCGCCAGTAGCCATTCCCGGTTGCAGGGTTCGGCTACAACTGAGCAGTTCTTC. This codes for CASSHSRLQGSATTEQFF.

This chain joins TRBV3-1 and TRBJ2-1, with TRBD1 matching over 8 bases. TRBJ2-7 matches the DNA end more closely, so the J call is doubtful. The CDR3 sequence is 15 residues long. Germline-derived CDR1 and CDR2 are LGHDT and YNNKEL (reference sequence). The CDR3 loop is CASRRGQGIIYEQYF. The CDR3 bases are TGTGCCAGCAGGCGCGGACAGGGAATAATCTACGAGCAGTACTTC.

The chain uses TRBV5-1 and TRBJ2-5, with no clear D. The CDR3 totals 16 residues. V was shortened by 0 bases and J by 2 bases, with 14 bases between the two germline ends. Germline CDR1 reads SGHRS; CDR2 reads YFSETQ. The CDR3 here is CASSLEIRGWQETQYF. CDR3 nucleotide sequence: TGCGCCAGCAGCTTGGAAATCCGTGGGTGGCAAGAGACCCAGTACTTC.